Detailed here is one T cell receptor (beta chain). The assay was immunoSEQ multiplex PCR, and TCRdb's table has in-frame clones only and misses some. The sample shows 65,000 to 70,000 clones, about 86% of them seen only once. These data come from a study of blood T cell repertoires in COVID-19. About the study: PBMCs, B-cell-depleted T cells, or T cells provided the cDNA or gDNA that made up the material.

CDR1 MDHEN and CDR2 SYDVKM come from the germline V gene. This CDR3 has 15 residues. Trimming took 2 bases from V and 2 from J, leaving 12 bases between them. The source material was peripheral blood. This TCR was sampled from a man aged 45-65 years with acute or convalescent COVID-19. The chain couples TRBV28 to TRBJ2-5; a possible D gene is TRBD1 (6 bases). The CDR3 protein is CASSLAGVRQETQYF. The CDR3 region has the DNA TGTGCCAGCAGTTTAGCAGGGGTAAGGCAAGAGACCCAGTACTTC.